The 13 T cell receptor beta chains given below trace back to one sample, sequenced in a study of identical twins. Via MiXCR, TCRdb re-called the 5' RACE reads, giving one row per CDR3 protein. The table has roughly 500,000 distinct CDR3 sequences, less than 25% seen once. The same data also contributed to another study, on T cells expressing NK-cell markers.

The sequencing input was CD4+ T cells sorted from blood. The receptors come from a young woman in good health.

J is TRBJ2-3 and V is TRBV7-8, with TRBD2 as a possible D gene (6 bases). Trimming removed 2 bases from V and 3 bases from J, with 15 bases in between. The CDR3 is 16 amino acids. Germline V gene lookup returns CDR1 SGHVS and CDR2 FQNEAQ. The CDR3 DNA reads TGTGCCAGCAGCTTAAGGGGAAGGGGAGGTACAGATACGCAGTATTTT. Translated: CASSLRGRGGTDTQYF.

In this sample, this clonotype turned up a few times. CDR3 region: CASNLGVAAYNEQFF. The CDR3 coding sequence is TGTGCCAGCAACCTCGGGGTAGCGGCCTACAATGAGCAGTTCTTC. This chain uses TRBV7-9 with TRBJ2-1; maybe TRBD2 (6 bases). The CDR3 consists of 15 residues. The germline V gene encodes CDR1 SEHNR and CDR2 FQNEAQ (reference sequence). The V end was cut by 7 bases, the J end by 2 bases, with 15 bases between.

V gene TRBV6-5 combines with J gene TRBJ1-3; perhaps TRBD1 as D (6 bases). The length of the CDR3 is 14 residues. The germline V gene has CDR1 MNHEY and CDR2 SVGAGI. V lost 2 bases and J lost 4, with 9 bases in between. CDR3 bases: TGTGCCAGCAGTTACGGAGGGACAGGAAACACCATATATTTT. Encoded protein: CASSYGGTGNTIYF.

This clonotype showed up just a few times. This chain uses TRBV20-1 with TRBJ2-1; D is possibly TRBD2 (5 bases). The CDR3 has 12 amino acids. V was clipped by 6 bases and J by 9 bases, with 15 bases between them. Germline CDR1 is DFQATT and CDR2 is SNEGSKA (reference sequence). The CDR3 loop reads CSADGVGGEQFF. DNA of the CDR3: TGCAGTGCCGACGGAGTAGGAGGTGAGCAGTTCTTC.

The chain carries TRBV11-3 and TRBJ1-4, with 10 bases that match TRBD1. Germline V CDR1 and CDR2: SGHNT, YENEEA. The CDR3 contains 14 residues. The trim removed 4 bases at V and 8 bases at J, leaving 4 bases unmatched. CDR3 coding DNA: TGTGCCAGCAGCTCGGGACAGGGGTACGAAAAACTGTTTTTT. It specifies CASSSGQGYEKLFF.

This sequence joins TRBV5-1 and TRBJ1-1, with a weak D call TRBD1 (5 bases). The germline V gene has CDR1 SGHRS and CDR2 YFSETQ. Between the trimmed V and J ends, which lost 0 bases and 1 base, there was a span of 7 bases. CDR3 length: 14 residues. CDR3 protein: CASSLVGANTEAFF. CDR3 sequence (DNA): TGCGCCAGCAGCTTGGTCGGGGCGAACACTGAAGCTTTCTTT.

This clonotype came up a few times. The J gene is TRBJ2-3, the V gene TRBV5-1; no reliable D call. Germline V gene lookup returns CDR1 SGHRS and CDR2 YFSETQ. This CDR3 comprises 13 residues. Between the trimmed V and J ends, which lost 0 bases and 2 bases, there was a span of 4 bases. Here the CDR3 reads CASSLDTTDTQYF. The CDR3 bases are TGCGCCAGCAGCTTGGATACCACAGATACGCAGTATTTT.

The V gene is TRBV5-1, the J gene TRBJ2-5, with 8 nucleotides matching TRBD2. Germline CDR1 is SGHRS and CDR2 is YFSETQ. CDR3 length: 16 residues. With 0 bases clipped from V and 5 bases from J, the junction kept 9 bases outside the gene matches. The CDR3 coding sequence is TGCGCCAGCAGCTTGGCCTCGCTAGCGGGTACGGAGACCCAGTACTTC. This sequence encodes CASSLASLAGTETQYF.

This clonotype was counted ten times or more. The chain employs TRBV12-3 or TRBV12-4 and TRBJ1-2, with D hard to call. The CDR3 loop spans 14 amino acids. The V end lost 5 bases, the J end lost 4 bases, and 14 bases lay between the germline ends. The CDR3 loop is CASSPQTGGYGYTF. DNA of the CDR3: TGTGCCAGCAGTCCGCAAACGGGTGGCTATGGCTACACCTTC.

This clonotype was recorded many times. The genes are TRBV12-3 or TRBV12-4 and TRBJ1-2; D is unclear. Trimming removed 5 bases at V and 4 bases at J, with 20 bases between. There are 16 residues in the CDR3. DNA of the CDR3: TGTGCCAGCAGTCGAAAGTACCTCCGGGTGCGCTATGGCTACACCTTC. Translating gives CASSRKYLRVRYGYTF.

This clonotype was seen a few times. CDR3 protein: CSARVQSGRGFYEQYF. The CDR3 DNA sequence: TGCAGTGCTAGAGTTCAGAGCGGGAGGGGATTCTACGAGCAGTACTTC. The chain recombines TRBV20-1 with TRBJ2-7; 10 bases line up with TRBD2. This CDR3 comprises 16 residues. With V trimmed by 1 base and J by 3 bases, 9 bases remained unmatched. Germline-derived CDR1 and CDR2 are DFQATT and SNEGSKA (reference sequence).

The chain uses TRBV12-3 or TRBV12-4 and TRBJ1-1; 7 bases agree with TRBD1. The trim removed 4 bases at V and 1 base at J, leaving 3 bases unmatched. The CDR3 contains 14 residues. The CDR3 loop reads CASSWDSSNTEAFF. The CDR3 nucleotides are TGTGCCAGCAGTTGGGACAGCTCGAACACTGAAGCTTTCTTT.

V gene TRBV19 combines with J gene TRBJ2-7; TRBD1 matches at 9 bases. The trim removed 9 bases at V and 6 bases at J, leaving 9 bases unmatched. The CDR3 sequence is 13 residues long. The germline V gene encodes CDR1 LNHDA and CDR2 SQIVND (reference sequence). In DNA, the CDR3 is TGTGCCAGCCGGGGGACAGGGTACATCGAGCAGTACTTC. Amino acid sequence: CASRGTGYIEQYF.